The present entry profiles one T cell receptor (beta chain) with its context. This clone was picked up a small number of times. Its antigen remains undetermined. No base-level quality is on record; no much larger clone is a single base apart. This sample stems from a study of blood T cell repertoires in COVID-19 (dated by TCRdb to 2020 to 2022). Study-wide context: Samples from collaborators originated in the United States, Italy and Spain and spanned both the acute and convalescent phases of COVID-19. The repertoires were made available in a free public database intended to serve as a resource for research on the immune response to SARS-CoV-2. The material from the prospective study consisted of cDNA or gDNA derived from T cells, B-cell-depleted T cells, or PBMCs. Deeply sampled blood TCRbeta repertoires from subjects exposed to, actively infected with, or recovered from COVID-19 were included in the dataset. The samples were drawn from two sources: the first 160 participants of the ongoing ImmuneRACE study, and 950 to 1,500 subjects contributed by 6 global collaborators. Where HLA class I and class II types were available, the types were taken from metadata supplied by the sample provider, not from assay-based typing. The sample metadata nearly always contained a de-identified subject ID, COVID-19 status, age in years and sex.

The CDR3 starts with the cysteine, ends with the phenylalanine, and has 16 residues. Here the CDR3 DNA is all that survives: 48 bases in frame from base 1. Sequences SGHTA (CDR1) and FQGTGA (CDR2) are obtained from the germline V gene. Trimming leaves V shorter by 4 bases and J shorter by 4 bases, with the junction holding 10 bases beyond the gene matches. Collaborating institutions collected whole blood in K2EDTA tubes following their own protocols. For TCRbeta analysis, collaborators shipped samples as frozen whole blood, isolated PBMCs, or DNA extracted from either of those sample types. Overall study results and their limits: The quantity of clinical and demographic metadata differed by source and by participant and was supplied without curation.

TCRbeta CDR3 regions were amplified from genomic DNA using the immunoSEQ Assay, a bias-controlled multiplex PCR. As for the authors' bioinformatics: Within the assay, amplification of reference gene primers was used to estimate how many nucleated cells each sample contained. Sequence reads were collapsed and filtered to measure the absolute abundance of every unique TCRbeta CDR3 rearrangement. For each sample, productive Simpson clonality was calculated by taking the square root of Simpson's diversity index across productive rearrangements. The clones in this table, taken by TCRdb from immuneACCESS, are in-frame only. Not every clone is retained; where verified, under half of the shortfall comes from an unresolved V gene, and the cause of the rest is unknown. That table furnishes V, J and clone size, whereas the DNA furnished D and trimming. In this sample the table shows approximately 180,000 clones, around 85% of which occur a single time. The ten top clones hold over 2.5% of the sample.

The sequenced material came from peripheral blood. The sequence is built from TRBV7-3 and TRBJ2-3; TRBD1 lines up with 8 middle nucleotides. The receptor was isolated from a man between 60 and 75 years old with acute or convalescent COVID-19. The DNA sequence reads TGTGCCAGCAGCTCCCGGACAGGGTCTGCTCCAGATACGCAGTATTTT. Its translation is CASSSRTGSAPDTQYF. Full variable domain (CDR3 extended with the reference TRBV7-3 and TRBJ2-3 proteins): GAGVSQTPSNKVTEKGKYVELRCDPISGHTALYWYRQSLGQGPEFLIYFQGTGAADDSGLPNDRFFAVRPEGSVSTLKIQRTERGDSAVYLCASSSRTGSAPDTQYFGPGTRLTVL.